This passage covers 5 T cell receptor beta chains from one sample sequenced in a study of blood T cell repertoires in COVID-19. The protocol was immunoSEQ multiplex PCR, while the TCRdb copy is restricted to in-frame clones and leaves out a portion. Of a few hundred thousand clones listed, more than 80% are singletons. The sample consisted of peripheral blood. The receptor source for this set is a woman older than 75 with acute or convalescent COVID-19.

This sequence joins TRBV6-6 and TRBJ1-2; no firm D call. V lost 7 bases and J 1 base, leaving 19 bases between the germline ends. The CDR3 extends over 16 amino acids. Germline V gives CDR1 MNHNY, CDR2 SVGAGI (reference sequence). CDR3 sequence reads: CASTPLGELSNYGYTF. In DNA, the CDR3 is TGTGCCAGCACCCCCCTCGGGGAGCTAAGTAACTATGGCTACACCTTC.

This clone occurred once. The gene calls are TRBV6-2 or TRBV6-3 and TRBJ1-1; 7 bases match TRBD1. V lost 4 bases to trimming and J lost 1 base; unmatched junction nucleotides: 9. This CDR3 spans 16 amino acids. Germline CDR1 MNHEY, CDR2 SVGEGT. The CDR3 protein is CASSSYRGGANTEAFF. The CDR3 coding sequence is TGTGCCAGCAGTTCCTACAGGGGAGGCGCGAACACTGAAGCTTTCTTT.

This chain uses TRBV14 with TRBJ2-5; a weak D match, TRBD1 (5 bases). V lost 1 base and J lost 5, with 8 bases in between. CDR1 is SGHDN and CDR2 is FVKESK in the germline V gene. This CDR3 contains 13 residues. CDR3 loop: CASSQGRVETQYF. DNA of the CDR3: TGTGCCAGCAGCCAAGGCAGGGTTGAGACCCAGTACTTC.

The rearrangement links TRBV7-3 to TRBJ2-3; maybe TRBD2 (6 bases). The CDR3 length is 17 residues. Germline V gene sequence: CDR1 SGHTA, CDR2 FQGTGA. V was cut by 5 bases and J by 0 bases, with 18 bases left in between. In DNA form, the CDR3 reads TGTGCCAGCAGCCCCACTGCGGCGGGGTCTAGCACAGATACGCAGTATTTT. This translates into CASSPTAAGSSTDTQYF.

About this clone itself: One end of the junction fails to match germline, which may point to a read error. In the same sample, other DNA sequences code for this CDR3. DNA of the CDR3: TGTGCCAGTAGTGCCTATGCGCGGTACGAGCAGTACTTT. Amino acids: CASSAYARYEQYF. The chain employs TRBV19 and TRBJ2-7; unclear D gene. Germline CDR1 and CDR2: LNHDA and SQIVND (reference sequence). This CDR3 region has 13 residues.